Many counts were recorded for the clone carrying this TCR beta chain. Its target is unknown. The source of the sample is a study of regulatory T cells in long-lasting Graves disease. This CDR3 is 10 amino acids long. Germline V gene sequence: CDR1 SNHLY, CDR2 FYNNEI. The V end was cut by 7 bases, the J end by 5 bases, with 6 bases between. Study-wide results and caveats: With persistent disease, TRBV28, TRBJ1-2 and TRBJ2-5 were the favored segments. Newly diagnosed patients shared 1,000 or so public clonotypes; persistent patients shared approximately 2,900.

According to the study, TCR beta libraries were built with iRepertoire HTBI primers and CDR3-region Arm-PCR. A single record per CDR3 protein comes from TCRdb applying MiXCR to the multiplex PCR reads. The data contain about 430,000 distinct CDR3 sequences, roughly 21% of them singletons. Time point denoted: persistent/refractory GD, antithyroid drugs over 5 years with positive TRAb. Generation of the TCR library employed RNA extracted from PBMCs. The TCR sequence derives from a female donor with Graves disease. The input for sequencing was peripheral blood mononuclear cells (PBMCs), taken when the disease was refractory, from a patient treated with antithyroid drugs. This chain links TRBV2 with TRBJ2-7; D not certain. CDR3 amino acids: CASKGNEQYF. The CDR3 DNA follows: TGTGCCAGCAAGGGAAACGAGCAGTACTTC.